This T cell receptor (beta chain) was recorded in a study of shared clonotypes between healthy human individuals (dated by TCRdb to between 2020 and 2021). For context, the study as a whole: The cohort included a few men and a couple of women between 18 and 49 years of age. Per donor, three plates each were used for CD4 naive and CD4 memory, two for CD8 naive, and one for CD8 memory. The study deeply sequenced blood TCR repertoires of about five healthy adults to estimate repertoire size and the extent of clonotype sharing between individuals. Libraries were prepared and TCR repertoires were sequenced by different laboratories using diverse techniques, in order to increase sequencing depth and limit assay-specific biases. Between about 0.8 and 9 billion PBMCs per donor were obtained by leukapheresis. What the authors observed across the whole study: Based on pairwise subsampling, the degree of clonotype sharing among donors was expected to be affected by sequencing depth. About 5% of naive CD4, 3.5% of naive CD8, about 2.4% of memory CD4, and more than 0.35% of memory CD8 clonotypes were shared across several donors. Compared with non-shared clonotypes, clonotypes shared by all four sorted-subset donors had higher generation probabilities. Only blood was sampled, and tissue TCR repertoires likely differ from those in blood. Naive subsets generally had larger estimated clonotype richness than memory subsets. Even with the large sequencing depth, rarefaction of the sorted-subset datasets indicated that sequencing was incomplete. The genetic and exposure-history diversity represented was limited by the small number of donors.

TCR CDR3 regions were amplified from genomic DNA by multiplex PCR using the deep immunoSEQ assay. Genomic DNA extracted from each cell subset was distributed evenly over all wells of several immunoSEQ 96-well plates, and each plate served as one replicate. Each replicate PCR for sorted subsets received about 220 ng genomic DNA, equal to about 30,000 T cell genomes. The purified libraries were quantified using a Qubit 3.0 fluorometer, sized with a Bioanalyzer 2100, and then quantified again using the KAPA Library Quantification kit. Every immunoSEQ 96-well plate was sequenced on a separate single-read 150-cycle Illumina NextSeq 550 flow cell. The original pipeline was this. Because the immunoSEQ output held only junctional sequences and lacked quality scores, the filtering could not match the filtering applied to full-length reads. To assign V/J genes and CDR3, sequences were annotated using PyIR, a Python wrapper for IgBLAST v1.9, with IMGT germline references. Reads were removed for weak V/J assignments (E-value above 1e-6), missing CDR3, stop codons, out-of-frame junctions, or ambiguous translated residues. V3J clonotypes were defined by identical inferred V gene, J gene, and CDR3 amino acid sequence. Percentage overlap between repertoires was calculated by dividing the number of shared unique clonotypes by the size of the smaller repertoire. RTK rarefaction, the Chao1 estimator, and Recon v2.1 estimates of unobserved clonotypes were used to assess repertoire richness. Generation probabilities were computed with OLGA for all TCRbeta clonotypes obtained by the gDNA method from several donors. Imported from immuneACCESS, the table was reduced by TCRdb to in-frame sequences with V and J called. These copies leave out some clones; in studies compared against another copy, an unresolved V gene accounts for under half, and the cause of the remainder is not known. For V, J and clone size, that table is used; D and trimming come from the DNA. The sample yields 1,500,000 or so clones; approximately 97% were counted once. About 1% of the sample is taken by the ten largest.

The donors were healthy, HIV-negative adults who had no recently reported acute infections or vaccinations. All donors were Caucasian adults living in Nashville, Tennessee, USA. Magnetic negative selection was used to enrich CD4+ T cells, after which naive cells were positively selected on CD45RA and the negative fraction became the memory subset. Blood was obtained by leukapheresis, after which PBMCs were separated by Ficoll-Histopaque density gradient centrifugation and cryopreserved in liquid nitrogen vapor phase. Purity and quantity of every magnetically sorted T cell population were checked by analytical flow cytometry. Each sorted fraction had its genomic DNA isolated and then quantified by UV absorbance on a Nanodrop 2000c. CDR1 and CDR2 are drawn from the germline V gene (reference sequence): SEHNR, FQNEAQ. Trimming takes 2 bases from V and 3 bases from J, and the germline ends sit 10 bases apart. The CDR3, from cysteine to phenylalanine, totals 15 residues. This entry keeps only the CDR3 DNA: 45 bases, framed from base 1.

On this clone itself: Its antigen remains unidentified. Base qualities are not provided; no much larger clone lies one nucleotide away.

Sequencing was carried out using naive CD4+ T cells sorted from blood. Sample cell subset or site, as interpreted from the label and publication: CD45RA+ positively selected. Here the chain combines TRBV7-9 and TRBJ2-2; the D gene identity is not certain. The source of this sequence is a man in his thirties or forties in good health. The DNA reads TGTGCCAGCAGCTTATTGTCCGCGTACACCGGGGAGCTGTTTTTT. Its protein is CASSLLSAYTGELFF.